In its sample, the clone carrying this T cell receptor (beta chain) was seen a few times. The antigen remains undetermined. TCRdb's copy holds only in-frame clones and misses some; the assay was immunoSEQ multiplex PCR. Of some 130,000 clones listed, 84% are singletons. The source of the sample is a study of cytomegalovirus exposure and HLA in healthy donors. Findings and limits, study-wide: Rarity characterized most TCR sequences, yet some public TCRs appeared in many donors. Investigators reported 150 to 200 TCR beta chains as tied to cytomegalovirus. TCR clusters originating in the first cohort tended to co-occur in the roughly 120 validation repertoires, according to a later analysis.

CDR1 and CDR2 from the germline V gene are MNHEY and SMNVEV (reference sequence). V was trimmed by 6 bases and J by 3 bases, leaving 16 bases between them. The CDR3 covers 15 residues. Sequencing was carried out using PBMCs. This chain joins TRBV27 and TRBJ2-3; D possibly corresponds to TRBD2 (5 bases). The sequence was obtained from a woman in her thirties in good health and CMV-seronegative. The CDR3: CASSKGLAGTDTQYF. CDR3 sequence (DNA): TGTGCCAGCAGCAAAGGGCTAGCAGGTACAGATACGCAGTATTTT.